This T cell receptor beta chain comes out of a study of T-cell memory formation after mild COVID-19. About this clonotype: No antigen is known for it.

Via MiXCR, TCRdb re-called the 5' RACE reads, giving one row per CDR3 protein. The repertoire has roughly 110,000 distinct CDR3 sequences, 15% to 20% of them found once; the top ten carry roughly 31%. The CDR3 extends over 14 amino acids. Germline assignment: CDR1 GTSNPN and CDR2 SVGIG (reference sequence). Trimming pared 0 bases from V and 1 base from J, leaving 7 bases between. The study's findings and limits: Contracting clones localized mainly to CM and EM when CD4+ and mainly to EMRA when CD8+. Clones that got smaller from day 15 to 85 had even CD4/CD8, while clones growing later tipped toward CD4+.

Sequencing was done on a sample of PBMCs or a T cell subset sorted from them (not recorded which). The V and J genes are TRBV30 and TRBJ1-3; D is uncertain. The receptor was isolated from an adult woman who had mild COVID-19 (a few samples of this study predate the infection). Cell type and time point are not known. DNA of the CDR3: TGTGCCTGGAGTGTAAGAACGTCTGGAAACACCATATATTTT. Translating gives CAWSVRTSGNTIYF.